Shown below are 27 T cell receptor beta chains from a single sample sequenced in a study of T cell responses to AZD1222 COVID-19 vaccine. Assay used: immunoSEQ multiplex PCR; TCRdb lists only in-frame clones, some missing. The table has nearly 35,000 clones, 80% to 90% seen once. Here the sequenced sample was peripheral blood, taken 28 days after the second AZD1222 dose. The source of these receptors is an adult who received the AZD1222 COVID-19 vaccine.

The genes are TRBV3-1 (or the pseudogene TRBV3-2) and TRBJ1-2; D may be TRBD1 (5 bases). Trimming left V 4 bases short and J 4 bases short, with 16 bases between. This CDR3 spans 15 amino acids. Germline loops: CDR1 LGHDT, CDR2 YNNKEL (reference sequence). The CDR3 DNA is TGTGCCAGCAGCCTCATGGGGGGGTCGGGCTATGGCTACACCTTC. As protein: CASSLMGGSGYGYTF.

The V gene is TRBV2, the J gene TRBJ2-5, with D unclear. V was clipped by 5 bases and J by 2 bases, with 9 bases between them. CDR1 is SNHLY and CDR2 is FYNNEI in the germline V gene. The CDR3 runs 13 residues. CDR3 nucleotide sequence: TGTGCCAGCAGTTCGGACCTACAAGAGACCCAGTACTTC. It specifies CASSSDLQETQYF.

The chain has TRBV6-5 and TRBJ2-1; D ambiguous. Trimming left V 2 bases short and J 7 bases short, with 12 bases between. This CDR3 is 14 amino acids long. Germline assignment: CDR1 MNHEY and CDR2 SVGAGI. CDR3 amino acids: CASSYVGSRNEQFF. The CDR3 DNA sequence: TGTGCCAGCAGTTACGTGGGGTCTCGGAATGAGCAGTTCTTC.

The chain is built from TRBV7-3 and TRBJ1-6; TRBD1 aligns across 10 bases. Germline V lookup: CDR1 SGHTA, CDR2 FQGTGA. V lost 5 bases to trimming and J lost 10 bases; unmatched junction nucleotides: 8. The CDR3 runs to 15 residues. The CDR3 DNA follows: TGTGCCAGCAGCGCCACCGGGACAGGGGACTCACCCCTCCACTTT. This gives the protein CASSATGTGDSPLHF.

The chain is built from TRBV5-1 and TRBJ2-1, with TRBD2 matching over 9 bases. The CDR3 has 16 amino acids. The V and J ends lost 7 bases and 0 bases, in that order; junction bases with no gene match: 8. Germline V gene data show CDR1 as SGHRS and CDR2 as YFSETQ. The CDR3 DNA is TGCGCCAGCGCAACTCTAGCGGGAAGCTCCTACAATGAGCAGTTCTTC. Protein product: CASATLAGSSYNEQFF.

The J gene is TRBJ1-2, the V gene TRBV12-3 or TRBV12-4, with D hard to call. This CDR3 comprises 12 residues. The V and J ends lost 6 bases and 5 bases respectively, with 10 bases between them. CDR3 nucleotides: TGTGCCAGCAGCCCCGGGAGTTATGGCTACACCTTC. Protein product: CASSPGSYGYTF.

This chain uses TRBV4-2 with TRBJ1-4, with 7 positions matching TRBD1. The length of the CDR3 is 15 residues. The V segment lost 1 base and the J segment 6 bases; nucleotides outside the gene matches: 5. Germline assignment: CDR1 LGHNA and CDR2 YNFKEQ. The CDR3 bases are TGTGCCAGCAGCCAAGCTATTGACAGGGATGAAAAACTGTTTTTT. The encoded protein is CASSQAIDRDEKLFF.

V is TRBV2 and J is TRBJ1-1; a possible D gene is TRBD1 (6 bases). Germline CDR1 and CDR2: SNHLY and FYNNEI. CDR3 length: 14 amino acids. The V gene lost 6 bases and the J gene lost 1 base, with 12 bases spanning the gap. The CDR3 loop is CASSQQQGNTEAFF. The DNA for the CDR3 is TGTGCCAGCAGCCAACAACAGGGGAACACTGAAGCTTTCTTT. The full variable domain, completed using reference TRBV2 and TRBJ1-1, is EPEVTQTPSHQVTQMGQEVILRCVPISNHLYFYWYRQILGQKVEFLVSFYNNEISEKSEIFDDQFSVERPDGSNFTLKIRSTKLEDSAMYFCASSQQQGNTEAFFGQGTRLTVV.

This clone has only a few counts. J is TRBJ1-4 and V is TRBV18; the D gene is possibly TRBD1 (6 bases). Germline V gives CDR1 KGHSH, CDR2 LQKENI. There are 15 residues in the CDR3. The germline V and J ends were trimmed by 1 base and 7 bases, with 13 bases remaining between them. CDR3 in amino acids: CASSPQRDIPEKLFF. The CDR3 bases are TGTGCCAGCTCACCACAGCGGGACATTCCTGAAAAACTGTTTTTT.

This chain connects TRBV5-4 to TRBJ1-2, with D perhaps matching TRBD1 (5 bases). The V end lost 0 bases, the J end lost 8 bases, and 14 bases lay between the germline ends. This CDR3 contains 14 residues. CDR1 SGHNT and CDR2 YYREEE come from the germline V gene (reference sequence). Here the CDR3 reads CASSLGGELWGYTF. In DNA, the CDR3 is TGTGCCAGCAGCTTGGGAGGGGAACTATGGGGCTACACCTTC.

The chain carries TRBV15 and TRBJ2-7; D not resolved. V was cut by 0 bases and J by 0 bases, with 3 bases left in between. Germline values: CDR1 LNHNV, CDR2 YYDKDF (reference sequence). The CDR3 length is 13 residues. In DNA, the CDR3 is TGTGCCACCAGCAGAGAAGGCTCCTACGAGCAGTACTTC. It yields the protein CATSREGSYEQYF.

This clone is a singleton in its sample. The CDR3 DNA reads TGTGCCAGCAGCTTCGGGCAGGGGAACTATGGCTACACCTTC. It codes for CASSFGQGNYGYTF. This chain connects TRBV5-6 to TRBJ1-2, with D possibly TRBD1 on 6 matching bases. Germline assignment: CDR1 SGHDT and CDR2 YYEEEE. V lost 2 bases, J lost 2 bases, and 10 bases lay in between. The CDR3 length is 14 residues.

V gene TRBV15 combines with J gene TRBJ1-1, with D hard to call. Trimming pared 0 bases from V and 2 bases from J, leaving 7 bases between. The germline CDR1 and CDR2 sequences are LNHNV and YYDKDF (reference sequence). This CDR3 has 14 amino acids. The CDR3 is CATSRDRENTEAFF. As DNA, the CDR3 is TGTGCCACCAGCAGAGATCGTGAAAACACTGAAGCTTTCTTT.

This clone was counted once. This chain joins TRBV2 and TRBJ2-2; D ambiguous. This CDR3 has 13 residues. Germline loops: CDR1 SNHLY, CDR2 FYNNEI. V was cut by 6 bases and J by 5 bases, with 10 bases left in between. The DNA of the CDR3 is TGTGCCAGCAGCCTCTACCTGACCGGGGAGCTGTTTTTT. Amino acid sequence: CASSLYLTGELFF.

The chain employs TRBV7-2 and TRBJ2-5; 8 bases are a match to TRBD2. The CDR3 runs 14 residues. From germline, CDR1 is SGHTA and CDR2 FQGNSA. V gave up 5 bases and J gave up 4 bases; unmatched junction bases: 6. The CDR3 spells CASSPRREGETQYF. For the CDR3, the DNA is TGTGCCAGCAGCCCCCGACGGGAGGGAGAGACCCAGTACTTC.

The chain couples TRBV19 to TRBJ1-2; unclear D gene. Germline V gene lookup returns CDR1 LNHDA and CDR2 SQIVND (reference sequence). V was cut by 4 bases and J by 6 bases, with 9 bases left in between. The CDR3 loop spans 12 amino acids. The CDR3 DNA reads TGTGCCAGTAGTAAAGTGGAGCATGGCTACACCTTC. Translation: CASSKVEHGYTF.

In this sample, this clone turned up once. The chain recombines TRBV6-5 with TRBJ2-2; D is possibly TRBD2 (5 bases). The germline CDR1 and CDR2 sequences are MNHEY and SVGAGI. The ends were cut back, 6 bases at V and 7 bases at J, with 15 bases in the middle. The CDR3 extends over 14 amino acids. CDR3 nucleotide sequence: TGTGCCAGCAGCGTCCCTTTAAGCGGCGGGGAGCTGTTTTTT. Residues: CASSVPLSGGELFF.

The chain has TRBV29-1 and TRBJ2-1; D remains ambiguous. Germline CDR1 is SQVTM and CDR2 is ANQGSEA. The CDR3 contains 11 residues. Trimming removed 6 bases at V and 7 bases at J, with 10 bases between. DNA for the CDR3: TGCAGCGTAGAACTGCGAAATGAGCAGTTCTTC. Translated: CSVELRNEQFF.

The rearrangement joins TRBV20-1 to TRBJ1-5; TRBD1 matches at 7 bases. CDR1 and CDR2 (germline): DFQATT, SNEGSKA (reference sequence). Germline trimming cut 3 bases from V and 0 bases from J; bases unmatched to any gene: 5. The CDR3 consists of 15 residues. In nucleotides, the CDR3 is TGCAGTGCTAGTACAGGGGCATATAGCAATCAGCCCCAGCATTTT. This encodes CSASTGAYSNQPQHF.

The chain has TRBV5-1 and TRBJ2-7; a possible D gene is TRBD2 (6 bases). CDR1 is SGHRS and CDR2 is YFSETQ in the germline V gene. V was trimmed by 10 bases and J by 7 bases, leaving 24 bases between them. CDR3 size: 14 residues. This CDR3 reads CASAWDRGTGEQYF. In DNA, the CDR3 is TGCGCCTCAGCCTGGGACCGGGGGACGGGGGAGCAGTACTTC.

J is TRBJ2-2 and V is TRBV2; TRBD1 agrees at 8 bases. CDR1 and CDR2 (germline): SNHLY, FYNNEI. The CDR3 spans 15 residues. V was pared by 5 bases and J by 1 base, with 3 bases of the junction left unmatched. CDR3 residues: CASSIDRGNTGELFF. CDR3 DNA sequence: TGTGCCAGCAGTATCGACAGGGGGAACACCGGGGAGCTGTTTTTT.

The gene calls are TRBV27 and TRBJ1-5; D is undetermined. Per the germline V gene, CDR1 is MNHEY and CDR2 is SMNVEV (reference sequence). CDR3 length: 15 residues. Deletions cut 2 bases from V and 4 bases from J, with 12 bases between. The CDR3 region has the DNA TGTGCCAGCAGTTTAGCCCCCAACGGGAATCAGCCCCAGCATTTT. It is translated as CASSLAPNGNQPQHF.

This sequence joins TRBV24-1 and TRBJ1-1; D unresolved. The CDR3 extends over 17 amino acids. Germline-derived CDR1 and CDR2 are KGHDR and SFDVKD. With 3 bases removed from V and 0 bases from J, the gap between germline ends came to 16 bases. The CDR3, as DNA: TGTGCCACCAGTGATCTCGGGAGACCGCCCTTGAACACTGAAGCTTTCTTT. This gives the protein CATSDLGRPPLNTEAFF.

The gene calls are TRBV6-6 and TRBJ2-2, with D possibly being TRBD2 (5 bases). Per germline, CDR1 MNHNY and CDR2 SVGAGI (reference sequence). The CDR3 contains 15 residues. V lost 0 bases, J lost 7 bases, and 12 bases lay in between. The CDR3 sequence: CASSYSQRANGELFF. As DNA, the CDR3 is TGTGCCAGCAGTTACTCCCAGAGGGCGAACGGGGAGCTGTTTTTT.

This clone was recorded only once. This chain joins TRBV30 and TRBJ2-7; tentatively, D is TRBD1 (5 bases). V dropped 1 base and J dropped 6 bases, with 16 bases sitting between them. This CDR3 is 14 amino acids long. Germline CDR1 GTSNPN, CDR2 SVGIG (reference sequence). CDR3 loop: CAWSARQQASEQYF. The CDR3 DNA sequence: TGTGCCTGGAGTGCCCGACAGCAAGCGAGCGAGCAGTACTTC.

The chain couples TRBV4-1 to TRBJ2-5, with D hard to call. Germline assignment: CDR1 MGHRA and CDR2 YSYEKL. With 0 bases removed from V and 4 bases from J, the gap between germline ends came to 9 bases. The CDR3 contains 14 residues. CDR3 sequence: CASSQDPRRETQYF. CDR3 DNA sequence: TGCGCCAGCAGCCAAGATCCTCGGAGAGAGACCCAGTACTTC.

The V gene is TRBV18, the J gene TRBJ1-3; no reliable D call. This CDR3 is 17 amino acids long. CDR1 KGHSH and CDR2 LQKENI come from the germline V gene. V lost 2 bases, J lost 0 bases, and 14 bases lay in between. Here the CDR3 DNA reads TGTGCCAGCTCACCAAACCACCTGACTAACTCTGGAAACACCATATATTTT. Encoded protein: CASSPNHLTNSGNTIYF.